A single sample is the source of the 15 T cell receptor beta chains below, sequenced in a study of T cells after yellow fever vaccination. TCRdb re-derived calls from the 5' RACE reads in MiXCR, one entry per CDR3 protein. This repertoire shows fewer than 650,000 distinct CDR3 sequences, just over 20% found once; its top ten account for 16%. Sequences were derived from PBMCs, sampled 20 to 25 days after the first yellow fever vaccination. The receptors originated from a man younger than 35 who received the YFV17D yellow fever vaccine.

The chain couples TRBV29-1 to TRBJ2-1; the D is unclear. The CDR3 is 12 amino acids. Trimming took off 4 bases at V and 6 bases at J, with 10 bases between the two ends. Germline V gene sequence: CDR1 SQVTM, CDR2 ANQGSEA. The CDR3 DNA is TGCAGCGTTGGAAGGTCGACCAATGAGCAGTTCTTC. Its translation: CSVGRSTNEQFF.

This clonotype was counted only a few times. The chain joins TRBV20-1 to TRBJ2-5, with D maybe TRBD2 (6 bases). Trimming pared 1 base from V and 4 bases from J, leaving 13 bases between. From germline, CDR1 is DFQATT and CDR2 SNEGSKA (reference sequence). CDR3 length equals 14 residues. CDR3 sequence: CSARVGLGGETQYF. DNA for the CDR3: TGCAGTGCTAGAGTTGGGCTGGGGGGAGAGACCCAGTACTTC.

The V call is TRBV20-1, the J call TRBJ1-3; D is perhaps TRBD1 (6 bases). Trimming left V 6 bases short and J 15 bases short, with 24 bases between. Germline V CDR1 and CDR2: DFQATT, SNEGSKA (reference sequence). This CDR3 contains 13 residues. The CDR3 nucleotides are TGCAGTGCAAGGGGGGGGACGCAGCAACAAGAATATTTT. It encodes CSARGGTQQQEYF.

The chain couples TRBV25-1 to TRBJ1-2; 9 bases map to TRBD1. The CDR3 runs 14 residues. Germline V gene lookup returns CDR1 MGHDK and CDR2 SYGVNS. The ends lost 5 bases at V and 3 bases at J; junction bases unmatched: 4. The CDR3 protein is CASSMGQGDYGYTF. DNA for the CDR3: TGTGCCAGCAGTATGGGACAGGGTGACTATGGCTACACCTTC.

V and J are TRBV5-1 and TRBJ2-5; 12 bases are shared with TRBD2. The J segment lost 2 bases and the V segment lost 1 base, leaving 9 bases of the junction unmatched. Germline values: CDR1 SGHRS, CDR2 YFSETQ. The CDR3 spans 18 residues. For the CDR3, the DNA is TGCGCCAGCAGCTTGTCGAAGACTAGCGGGGGACCACAAGAGACCCAGTACTTC. Residues: CASSLSKTSGGPQETQYF.

The J gene is TRBJ1-5, the V gene TRBV12-3 or TRBV12-4; tentatively, D is TRBD1 (5 bases). This CDR3 comprises 14 residues. V was clipped by 3 bases and J by 6 bases, with 12 bases between them. The CDR3 DNA is TGTGCCAGCAGTTTGGGGGTGCATGGTCAGCCCCAGCATTTT. It encodes CASSLGVHGQPQHF.

This clonotype was seen only a few times. The rearrangement joins TRBV6-2 or TRBV6-3 to TRBJ2-1, with D tentatively TRBD2 (6 bases). Germline CDR1 and CDR2: MNHEY and SVGEGT. The CDR3 covers 14 residues. Trimming took off 6 bases at V and 6 bases at J, with 15 bases between the two ends. This chain's CDR3 is CASSRGPTSNEQFF. As DNA, the CDR3 is TGTGCCAGCAGCCGCGGGCCGACTAGCAATGAGCAGTTCTTC.

This clonotype has just a few counts. V usage is TRBV7-2 and J usage is TRBJ1-6; D is unresolved. Per germline, CDR1 SGHTA and CDR2 FQGNSA. This CDR3 spans 17 amino acids. V was pared by 0 bases and J by 8 bases, with 17 bases between. CDR3 bases: TGTGCCAGCAGCTTAGCGCGGACCGGGAATTTCCATTCACCCCTCCACTTT. It codes for CASSLARTGNFHSPLHF.

This rearrangement joins TRBV6-2 or TRBV6-3 to TRBJ2-2, with D perhaps matching TRBD2 (5 bases). Trimming took 5 bases from V and 0 from J, leaving 13 bases between them. This CDR3 has 16 amino acids. The germline V gene has CDR1 MNHEY and CDR2 SVGEGT. In DNA, the CDR3 is TGTGCCAGCAGTCCATGGAGAGGGTCGAACACCGGGGAGCTGTTTTTT. Translating gives CASSPWRGSNTGELFF.

The chain has TRBV5-6 and TRBJ2-3, with 8 bases that match TRBD1. CDR1 is SGHDT, CDR2 YYEEEE, per germline. Losses at the gene ends were 3 bases for V and 4 bases for J; bases not matched to a gene: 7. The CDR3 totals 15 residues. As DNA, the CDR3 is TGTGCCAGCAGCTCGGGCCAGGGGGCCCCAGATACGCAGTATTTT. Protein product: CASSSGQGAPDTQYF. Filled out from reference TRBV5-6 and TRBJ2-3, the complete variable domain reads DAGVTQSPTHLIKTRGQQVTLRCSPKSGHDTVSWYQQALGQGPQFIFQYYEEEERQRGNFPDRFSGHQFPNYSSELNVNALLLGDSALYLCASSSGQGAPDTQYFGPGTRLTVL.

The chain employs TRBV11-3 and TRBJ2-1; D call uncertain. The V gene lost 5 bases and the J gene lost 0 bases, with 11 bases spanning the gap. Germline CDR1 SGHNT, CDR2 YENEEA. The length of the CDR3 is 15 residues. The CDR3 sequence: CASSTRESSYNEQFF. The CDR3 DNA reads as TGTGCCAGCAGCACCCGCGAGAGCTCCTACAATGAGCAGTTCTTC.

This clonotype has just a few counts. This sequence joins TRBV29-1 and TRBJ1-4, with D tentatively TRBD1 (5 bases). CDR3 size: 14 residues. Germline CDR1 is SQVTM and CDR2 is ANQGSEA. V lost 5 bases to trimming and J lost 10 bases, with 20 bases between them. The CDR3 loop is CSVYGEGRGGKLFF. The CDR3 DNA reads as TGCAGCGTTTACGGCGAGGGGCGCGGAGGAAAACTGTTTTTT. The whole variable domain, filled in from reference TRBV29-1 and TRBJ1-4, reads SAVISQKPSRDICQRGTSLTIQCQVDSQVTMMFWYRQQPGQSLTLIATANQGSEATYESGFVIDKFPISRPNLTFSTLTVSNMSPEDSSIYLCSVYGEGRGGKLFFGSGTQLSVL.

The chain recombines TRBV7-9 with TRBJ2-7, with D possibly being TRBD2 (5 bases). Trimming removed 5 bases at V and 0 bases at J, with 11 bases between. This CDR3 comprises 14 residues. Germline CDR1 and CDR2: SEHNR and FQNEAQ (reference sequence). The CDR3 DNA reads TGTGCCAGCAGCCAAGGACTGGTCTCCTACGAGCAGTACGTC. It specifies CASSQGLVSYEQYV.

Only one count was recorded for this clonotype. A much larger clone sits a single nucleotide away, making a read error possible. This chain connects TRBV28 to TRBJ1-2, with a possible D match to TRBD1 (6 bases). Germline V gives CDR1 MDHEN, CDR2 SYDVKM. The CDR3 runs 14 residues. Trimming removed 6 bases from V and 5 bases from J, with 16 bases in between. The CDR3 DNA reads as TGTGCCAGCAGATATATAGGGACACTTTATGGCTACACCTTC. It yields the protein CASRYIGTLYGYTF.

The chain recombines TRBV5-5 with TRBJ2-5; 9 bases match TRBD2. Germline values: CDR1 SGHKS, CDR2 YYEKEE (reference sequence). The V segment lost 4 bases and the J segment 0 bases; nucleotides outside the gene matches: 4. The CDR3 covers 15 residues. CDR3 protein: CASSRLAENQETQYF. DNA of the CDR3: TGTGCCAGCAGCCGACTAGCGGAGAACCAAGAGACCCAGTACTTC.